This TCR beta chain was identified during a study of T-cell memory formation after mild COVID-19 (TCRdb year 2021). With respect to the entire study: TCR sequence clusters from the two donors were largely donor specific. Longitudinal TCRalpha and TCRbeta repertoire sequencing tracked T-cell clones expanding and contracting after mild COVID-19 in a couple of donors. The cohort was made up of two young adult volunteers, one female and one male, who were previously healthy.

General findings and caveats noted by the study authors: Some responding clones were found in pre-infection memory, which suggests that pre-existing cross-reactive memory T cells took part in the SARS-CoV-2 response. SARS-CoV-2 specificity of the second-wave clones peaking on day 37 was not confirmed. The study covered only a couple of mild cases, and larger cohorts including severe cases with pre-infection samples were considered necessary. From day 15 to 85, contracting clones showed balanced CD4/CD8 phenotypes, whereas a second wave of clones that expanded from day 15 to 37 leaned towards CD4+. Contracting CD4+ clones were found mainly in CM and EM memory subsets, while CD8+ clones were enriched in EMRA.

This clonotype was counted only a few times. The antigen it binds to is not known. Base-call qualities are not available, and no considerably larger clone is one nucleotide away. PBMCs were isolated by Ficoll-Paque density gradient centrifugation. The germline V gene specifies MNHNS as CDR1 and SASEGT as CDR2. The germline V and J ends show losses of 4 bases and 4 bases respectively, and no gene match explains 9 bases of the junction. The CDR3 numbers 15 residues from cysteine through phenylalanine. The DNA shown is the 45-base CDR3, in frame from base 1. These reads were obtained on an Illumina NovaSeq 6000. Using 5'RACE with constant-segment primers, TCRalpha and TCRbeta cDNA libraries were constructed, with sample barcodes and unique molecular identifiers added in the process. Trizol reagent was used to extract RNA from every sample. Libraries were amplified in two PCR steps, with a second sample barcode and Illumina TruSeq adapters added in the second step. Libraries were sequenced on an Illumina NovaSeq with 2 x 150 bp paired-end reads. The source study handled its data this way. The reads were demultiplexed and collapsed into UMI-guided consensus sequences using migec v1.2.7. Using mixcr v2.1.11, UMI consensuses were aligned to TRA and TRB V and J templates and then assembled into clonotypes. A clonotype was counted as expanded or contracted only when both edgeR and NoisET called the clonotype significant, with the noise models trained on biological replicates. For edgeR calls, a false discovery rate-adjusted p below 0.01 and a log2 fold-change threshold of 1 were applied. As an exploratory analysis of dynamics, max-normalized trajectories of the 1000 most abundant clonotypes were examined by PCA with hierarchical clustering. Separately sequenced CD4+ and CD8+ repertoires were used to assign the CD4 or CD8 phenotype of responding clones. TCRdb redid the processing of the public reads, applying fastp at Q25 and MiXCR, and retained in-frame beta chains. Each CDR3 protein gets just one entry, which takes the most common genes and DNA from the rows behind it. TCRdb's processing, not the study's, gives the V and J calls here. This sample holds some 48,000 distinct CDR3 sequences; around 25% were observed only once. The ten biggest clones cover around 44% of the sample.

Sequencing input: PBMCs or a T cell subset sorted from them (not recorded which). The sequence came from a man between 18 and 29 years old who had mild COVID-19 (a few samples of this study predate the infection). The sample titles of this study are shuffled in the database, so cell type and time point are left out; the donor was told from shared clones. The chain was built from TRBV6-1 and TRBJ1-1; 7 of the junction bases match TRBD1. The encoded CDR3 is CASSARQGLGTEAFF. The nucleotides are TGTGCCAGCAGTGCCCGACAGGGTCTGGGCACTGAAGCTTTCTTT.